Listed below are T cell receptor beta chains from one sample, sequenced in a study of chemoradiotherapy in HPV16-positive cancers. Using immunoSEQ multiplex PCR, the repertoire was profiled, and TCRdb retains in-frame clones only, with some absent. The sample yields about 8,000 clones, 55% to 70% seen once. This specimen was acquired from a patient who underwent chemoradiotherapy. The origin of the receptors is a human donor with HPV-associated anogenital cancer. CDR3s include the opening cysteine and the closing phenylalanine or tryptophan. A D gene is named only where the DNA matches it firmly. Not every row has a clone size; where given, it reads once, few, many or a size class.

-	TRBV6-1	-	TRBJ2-6	TGTGCCAGCAGTGGGGGGGCGGACGGGGCCAACGTCCTGACTTTC	CASSGGADGANVLTF
few	TRBV30	-	TRBJ1-2	TGTGCCTGGAGTACAGGGACTGGAGGCTACACCTTC	CAWSTGTGGYTF
-	TRBV6-6	-	TRBJ1-2	TGTGCCAGCAGTAGGACTGATTATGGCTACACCTTC	CASSRTDYGYTF
-	TRBV11-3	TRBD1	TRBJ1-1	TGTGCCAGCAGCTTAGTGGGACAGATATTGAACACTGAAGCTTTCTTT	CASSLVGQILNTEAFF
-	TRBV9	TRBD2	TRBJ2-5	TGTGCCAGCAGTGATGGACTAGCGGGACAGACCCAGTACTTC	CASSDGLAGQTQYF
-	TRBV7-9	TRBD2	TRBJ2-3	TGTGCCAGCAGCTTAGGTGGTTTAGCGGGAGGTGCAGATACGCAGTATTTT	CASSLGGLAGGADTQYF
once	TRBV6-6	-	TRBJ2-5	TGTGCCAGCACCCTCCAGGGCGGAGAGACCCAGTACTTC	CASTLQGGETQYF
-	TRBV2	-	TRBJ2-2	TGTGCCAGCAGTGAGGCCTCTTGGGGGTCCGGGGAGCTGTTTTTT	CASSEASWGSGELFF
-	TRBV28	TRBD2	TRBJ2-3	TGTGCCAGCAGTTCACCAGCGGGGGGCGGAGATACGCAGTATTTT	CASSSPAGGGDTQYF
-	TRBV2	TRBD1	TRBJ1-2	TGTGCCAGCAGTGTACAGGGGATGAACTATGGCTACACCTTC	CASSVQGMNYGYTF
-	TRBV14	-	TRBJ2-7	TGTGCCAGCAGCCAAGTAAACGAGCAGTACTTC	CASSQVNEQYF
-	TRBV28	-	TRBJ1-2	TGTGCCAGCAGTTTACCGATACGCCTCTATGGCTACACCTTC	CASSLPIRLYGYTF
-	TRBV4-3	-	TRBJ2-5	TGCGCCAGCAGCCATAGAGGTCCAGGGCAAGAGACCCAGTACTTC	CASSHRGPGQETQYF
-	TRBV19	TRBD1	TRBJ1-5	TGTGCCAGTAGTCCTACAGGGGTTGGACAGCCCCAGCATTTT	CASSPTGVGQPQHF
-	TRBV7-2	-	TRBJ1-2	TGTGCCAGCAGCTTAGATCCCCGGGCAGGCGCTAACTATGGCTACACCTTC	CASSLDPRAGANYGYTF
-	TRBV14	-	TRBJ1-1	TGTGCCAGCAGCCACAGGTCTCCGATGAACACTGAAGCTTTCTTT	CASSHRSPMNTEAFF
-	TRBV4-1	-	TRBJ1-6	TGCGCCAGCAGCCCGGCAGGGGTTAATTCACCCCTCCACTTT	CASSPAGVNSPLHF
few	TRBV7-6	-	TRBJ2-5	TGTGCCAGCAGTCTTGGACCCGTCCGAGAGACCCAGTACTTC	CASSLGPVRETQYF
-	TRBV7-9	TRBD1	TRBJ1-1	TGTGCCAGCAGCAGACAGGGCAGTGAAGCTTTCTTT	CASSRQGSEAFF